Listed below are T cell receptor beta chains from one sample, sequenced in a study of T-cell reconstitution after alpha-beta-depleted transplantation in children. One entry per CDR3 protein results from TCRdb running MiXCR on the PCR reads. This table has 580,000 or so distinct CDR3 sequences, 23% appearing once. The source material was PBMCs, mostly from graft donor cells, sampled 360 days after TCRalphabeta/CD19-depleted stem cell transplant. The receptors here all came from a boy younger than two who had a stem cell transplant for acute myeloid leukemia, so the T cells may come from the graft donor. CDR3s include the opening cysteine and the closing phenylalanine or tryptophan. A D gene is named only where the DNA matches it firmly. Not every row has a clone size; where given, it reads once, few, many or a size class.

J	V	D	size	DNA	CDR3
TRBJ2-4	TRBV20-1	TRBD2	few	TGCAGTGCTAGAGATCTGGGGAGGGAAAACATTCAGTACTTC	CSARDLGRENIQYF
TRBJ2-1	TRBV4-3	.	many	TGCGCCAGCAGCCAAGAGTCCACGTCCGGGGGCTTGGGGAATGAGCAGTTCTTC	CASSQESTSGGLGNEQFF
TRBJ1-1	TRBV12-3/TRBV12-4	.	few	TGTGCCAGCAGCACACAGGGAAAGGGAACTGAAGCTTTCTTT	CASSTQGKGTEAFF
TRBJ1-5	TRBV12-3/TRBV12-4	TRBD1	many	TGTGCCAGCAGTTCCAGAGGAGGACAGGGGGTGAATCAGCCCCAGCATTTT	CASSSRGGQGVNQPQHF
TRBJ2-5	TRBV4-1	.	many	TGCGCCAGCAGCCAAGATCCCGGGTCGGAGGAGACCCAGTACTTC	CASSQDPGSEETQYF
TRBJ2-7	TRBV6-5	TRBD2	once	TGTGCCAGCAGTTACGGGACTAGCGGGGGGGATTCGGAGCAGTACTTC	CASSYGTSGGDSEQYF
TRBJ2-5	TRBV29-1	TRBD2	many	TGCACCGTAGGGAGGGTAGGGGAAGAACAAGAGACCCAGTACTTC	CTVGRVGEEQETQYF
TRBJ1-1	TRBV7-9	.	.	TGTGCCAGCAGCCTTAGCTTGAGAGCGAACACTGAAGCTTTCTTT	CASSLSLRANTEAFF
TRBJ2-1	TRBV15	TRBD2	few	TGTGCCACCAGCCCGTCGGGGGGGGGTTACAATGAGCAGTTCTTC	CATSPSGGGYNEQFF
TRBJ2-1	TRBV5-1	.	many	TGCGCCAGCAGCTTGGGCTGGGATGATGAGCAGTTCTTC	CASSLGWDDEQFF
TRBJ2-1	TRBV5-6	TRBD1	.	TGTGCCAGCAGCCCCGGGACAGGGGCGGAGGAGCAGTTCTTC	CASSPGTGAEEQFF
TRBJ1-1	TRBV12-3/TRBV12-4	.	.	TGTGCCAGCAGTTTAGGGCCAGGAGAAGCTTTCTTT	CASSLGPGEAFF
TRBJ2-4	TRBV12-3/TRBV12-4	.	.	TGTGCCAGCAGCCCAGACCCGAAAGGAGCCAAAAACATTCAGTACTTC	CASSPDPKGAKNIQYF
TRBJ2-1	TRBV7-9	.	many	TGTGCCAGCAGCTTTTCGGGGAGCTCCTACAATGAGCAGTTCTTC	CASSFSGSSYNEQFF
TRBJ1-2	TRBV9	.	.	TGTGCCAGCAGCGGAGGAGAGGCCCCAGAGTCCCCCTATGGCTACACCTTC	CASSGGEAPESPYGYTF